This is a list of T cell receptor beta chains from one sample in a study of monozygotic twins with cystic fibrosis. Sequenced by immunoSEQ multiplex PCR; TCRdb stores in-frame clones only, minus some. The repertoire holds about 29,000 clones, with approximately 86% as singletons. The sequenced sample consisted of blood. All receptors derive from a girl aged 2 to 9 with cystic fibrosis. The CDR3 runs from the conserved cysteine through the conserved F or W. The order of the fields is V gene, J gene, CDR3 protein.

TRBV9	TRBJ2-3	CATPRGRADTQYF
TRBV30	TRBJ2-1	CAWDHSYEQFF
TRBV11-2	TRBJ1-1	CASSLTVMNTEAFF
TRBV19	TRBJ2-6	CASSIGLSGANVLTF
TRBV27	TRBJ1-1	CASSLSWNFGNTEAFF
TRBV10-2	TRBJ1-5	CASSEGLNQPQHF
TRBV2	TRBJ1-1	CASSGQGMIGSAEAFF
TRBV9	TRBJ1-1	CASSVGGRPEAFF
TRBV7-2	TRBJ2-7	CASTLDGYYEQYF
TRBV2	TRBJ2-7	CASYDRAYEQYF
TRBV13	TRBJ1-2	CASSAYRGGYTF
TRBV6-6	TRBJ2-5	CASSKGQNEETQYF
TRBV10-1	TRBJ1-4	CASKNDLRDEKLFF
TRBV5-6	TRBJ2-7	CASSGDGPLEQYF
TRBV29-1	TRBJ2-5	CSVDAGILPETQYF
TRBV18	TRBJ2-1	CASSWGLAGVNEQFF
TRBV25-1	TRBJ2-7	CASSPGQGHSYEQYF
TRBV9	TRBJ1-1	CASSVDRTAREAFF
TRBV4-1	TRBJ2-3	CASSQGTSAGPPTHTQYF
TRBV6-1	TRBJ1-1	CASSETEGMGRIPEAFF
TRBV12-5	TRBJ2-7	CASGLLAGPYEQYF
TRBV2	TRBJ2-7	CASSSMDRGLLGSEYF
TRBV7-6	TRBJ1-6	CASSLNRDLNSPLHF
TRBV6-5	TRBJ2-7	CASSYGTRGIEQYF
TRBV19	TRBJ1-4	CASSIAGLGEKLFF
TRBV29-1	TRBJ1-2	CSVKGQGPDGYTF
TRBV30	TRBJ2-1	CAWSEEDREYNEQFF
TRBV19	TRBJ1-1	CASKDRRGADTEAFF
TRBV2	TRBJ2-1	CATERKGTGGNEQFF
TRBV18	TRBJ2-1	CASSDTTPYNEQFF
TRBV19	TRBJ1-1	CASKFQVDTEAFF